A single T cell receptor (beta chain) is shown here with its context. CDR3 size: 14 residues. CDR1 is LGHDT, CDR2 YNNKEL, per germline (reference sequence). Trimming left V 4 bases short and J 8 bases short, with 14 bases between. This sample stems from a study of blood T cell repertoires in COVID-19. Study-wide background: COVID-19 samples, acute and convalescent, were from the United States, Italy and Spain.

Only in-frame clones appear in the TCRdb table, and some are missing; sequencing was by immunoSEQ multiplex PCR. The sample lists over 200,000 clones, roughly four fifths occurring once. Sequencing used peripheral blood. The origin of this receptor is a woman aged 45 to 65 with active or convalescent COVID-19. The genes are TRBV3-1 (or the pseudogene TRBV3-2) and TRBJ1-4; D call uncertain. The CDR3 here is CASSRTRAGEKLFF. Here the CDR3 DNA reads TGTGCCAGCAGCCGCACAAGGGCGGGCGAAAAACTGTTTTTT.